Listed below are T cell receptor beta chains from one sample, sequenced in a study of yellow fever vaccine responses in identical twins. MiXCR was run by TCRdb on the RT-PCR reads, yielding one entry per CDR3 protein. This table has around 6,600 distinct CDR3 sequences, just over 85% appearing once. This specimen consisted of T cells from blood (PBMCs), unsorted or a sorted subset (not recorded which), obtained before or after yellow fever vaccination (not recorded which). The receptors were sampled from a woman under 30 who received the yellow fever vaccine. CDR3s include the opening cysteine and the closing phenylalanine or tryptophan. A D gene is named only where the DNA matches it firmly. The size entry is marked missing in some rows and otherwise reads once, few, many or a size class.

V gene,J gene,clone size,D gene,CDR3 length,CDR3 protein,CDR3 DNA
TRBV12-3/TRBV12-4,TRBJ1-6,once,TRBD1,16,CASRYRTGRPNSPLHF,TGTGCCAGCAGATATCGGACAGGACGCCCTAATTCACCCCTCCACTTT
TRBV11-3,TRBJ2-1,once,TRBD1,15,CASSLSGTGYNEQFF,TGTGCCAGCAGCCTCTCCGGGACAGGGTACAATGAGCAGTTCTTC
TRBV7-3,TRBJ1-1,-,-,13,CATSKGLGTEAFF,TGTGCCACCTCGAAGGGGCTTGGGACTGAAGCTTTCTTT
TRBV29-1,TRBJ2-1,-,-,14,CSVGGVGSYNEQFF,TGCAGCGTGGGGGGTGTTGGGTCCTACAATGAGCAGTTCTTC
TRBV2,TRBJ1-2,few,-,13,CASTDDSLYGYTF,TGTGCCAGCACTGATGACAGCCTCTATGGCTACACCTTC
TRBV28,TRBJ2-7,-,-,13,CASSLSPYYEQYF,TGTGCCAGCAGTTTATCCCCCTATTACGAGCAGTACTTC
TRBV24-1,TRBJ1-1,-,-,11,CATRAGTEAFF,TGTGCCACCCGGGCGGGAACTGAAGCTTTCTTT
TRBV5-1,TRBJ2-7,-,-,14,CASRSGVSRNEQYF,TGCGCCAGCAGGTCGGGAGTCAGTAGGAACGAGCAGTACTTC
TRBV29-1,TRBJ1-1,-,-,14,CSVGELTGYTEAFF,TGCAGCGTGGGGGAACTGACAGGATACACTGAAGCTTTCTTT
TRBV28,TRBJ2-7,-,-,13,CASSRGSPYEQYF,TGTGCCAGCAGCCGAGGATCCCCCTACGAGCAGTACTTC
TRBV12-3/TRBV12-4,TRBJ1-1,-,TRBD1,15,CASSSGTGGTSEAFF,TGTGCCAGCAGCTCAGGGACAGGGGGAACATCTGAAGCTTTCTTT
TRBV29-1,TRBJ2-5,-,-,12,CSVSLAAETQYF,TGCAGCGTTAGCCTCGCTGCGGAGACCCAGTACTTC
TRBV5-6,TRBJ2-1,-,-,15,CASSLFYDLNNEQFF,TGTGCCAGCAGCTTGTTTTATGACCTTAACAATGAGCAGTTCTTC
TRBV11-3,TRBJ2-7,-,-,14,CASSLKQGPHEQYF,TGTGCCAGCAGCTTAAAGCAGGGTCCCCACGAGCAGTACTTC
TRBV7-9,TRBJ2-5,-,-,16,CASSLAVSGQRETQYF,TGTGCCAGCAGCTTAGCGGTCTCCGGACAGCGAGAGACCCAGTACTTC
TRBV12-3/TRBV12-4,TRBJ2-7,-,-,12,CASSLRGGEQYF,TGTGCCAGCAGCCTCAGGGGAGGCGAGCAGTACTTC
TRBV7-3,TRBJ2-5,-,TRBD1,15,CASSLVVGGEETQYF,TGTGCCAGCAGCTTAGTAGTAGGGGGCGAAGAGACCCAGTACTTC
TRBV2,TRBJ2-4,-,-,14,CASSETRAKNIQYF,TGTGCCAGCAGTGAGACGAGGGCCAAAAACATTCAGTACTTC
TRBV11-1,TRBJ2-3,-,-,16,CASSSQTSIYADTQYF,TGTGCCAGCAGCTCTCAGACTAGTATTTACGCAGATACGCAGTATTTT
TRBV7-6,TRBJ1-3,-,-,19,CASSLVTLTGASSGNTIYF,TGTGCCAGCAGCTTAGTAACTCTGACAGGAGCCAGCTCTGGAAACACCATATATTTT
TRBV11-3,TRBJ2-7,-,TRBD2,16,CASSLAGSGRLGEQYF,TGTGCCAGCAGCCTAGCTGGGAGCGGGAGGCTAGGCGAGCAGTACTTC
TRBV11-1,TRBJ2-7,once,TRBD2,16,CASRMWAGDRGYEQYF,TGTGCCAGCAGGATGTGGGCGGGAGATAGAGGCTACGAGCAGTACTTC
TRBV12-3/TRBV12-4,TRBJ2-1,-,-,15,CASSLAGGYYNEQFF,TGTGCCAGCAGTTTAGCGGGCGGATACTACAATGAGCAGTTCTTC
TRBV12-3/TRBV12-4,TRBJ2-3,-,-,15,CASSFRRTAADTQYF,TGTGCCAGCAGTTTCAGGCGGACGGCGGCAGATACGCAGTATTTT
TRBV29-1,TRBJ2-5,-,-,12,CSVRAGMETQYF,TGCAGCGTTAGGGCAGGGATGGAGACCCAGTACTTC
TRBV4-2,TRBJ2-1,-,-,14,CASSQDRAYNEQFF,TGTGCCAGCAGCCAAGACCGGGCCTACAATGAGCAGTTCTTC
TRBV11-2,TRBJ2-3,-,-,18,CASSFPRGRESSTDTQYF,TGTGCCAGCAGCTTCCCAAGGGGGAGGGAGTCTAGCACAGATACGCAGTATTTT
TRBV27,TRBJ2-5,once,-,13,CASSMAGRETQYF,TGTGCCAGCAGTATGGCCGGCAGAGAGACCCAGTACTTC
TRBV2,TRBJ2-2,-,-,13,CASSELATGELFF,TGTGCCAGCAGTGAACTGGCTACCGGGGAGCTGTTTTTT
TRBV6-5,TRBJ2-1,once,TRBD2,18,CASSSRSGGLGNYNEQFF,TGTGCCAGCAGTTCCCGTAGCGGGGGCCTAGGGAACTACAATGAGCAGTTCTTC
TRBV29-1,TRBJ1-4,-,-,13,CSVGRGANEKLFF,TGCAGCGTTGGTAGGGGCGCGAATGAAAAACTGTTTTTT
TRBV6-5,TRBJ2-7,-,-,13,CASSYVGGYEQYF,TGTGCCAGCAGTTACGTTGGGGGCTACGAGCAGTACTTC
TRBV4-2,TRBJ2-7,-,-,11,CASSQDNEQYF,TGTGCCAGCAGCCAAGACAACGAGCAGTACTTC
TRBV6-5,TRBJ2-5,few,-,14,CASSYSSGMETQYF,TGTGCCAGCAGTTACAGCTCAGGGATGGAGACCCAGTACTTC
TRBV28,TRBJ2-1,-,TRBD2,15,CASSLTAGGSGEQFF,TGTGCCAGCAGTCTCACAGCGGGAGGGTCCGGCGAGCAGTTCTTC
TRBV23-1,TRBJ2-7,-,TRBD1,11,CVPDRVEEQYF,TGCGTTCCGGACAGGGTGGAAGAGCAGTACTTC
TRBV28,TRBJ1-5,once,-,14,CASSSWRSNQPQHF,TGTGCCAGCAGCTCCTGGCGCAGCAATCAGCCCCAGCATTTT
TRBV4-1,TRBJ2-1,-,-,15,CASGSQGNSYNEQFF,TGCGCCAGCGGATCCCAGGGGAACTCCTACAATGAGCAGTTCTTC
TRBV29-1,TRBJ1-6,-,-,14,CSVTFGGTGSPLHF,TGCAGCGTTACCTTCGGGGGAACAGGTTCACCCCTCCACTTT
TRBV12-3/TRBV12-4,TRBJ2-4,-,-,13,CASSSAQGNIQYF,TGTGCCAGCAGTTCCGCACAGGGAAACATTCAGTACTTC
TRBV13,TRBJ2-7,-,-,15,CASSRGAHRSYEQYF,TGTGCCAGCAGCCGCGGGGCACACCGCTCCTACGAGCAGTACTTC
TRBV15,TRBJ1-5,few,-,17,CATSREEGMGSNQPQHF,TGTGCCACCAGCAGAGAGGAAGGCATGGGCAGCAATCAGCCCCAGCATTTT
TRBV11-3,TRBJ2-7,-,-,13,CASSAGKVSEQYF,TGTGCCAGCAGCGCGGGGAAGGTCTCCGAGCAGTACTTC
TRBV24-1,TRBJ2-1,-,-,17,CATSDAQQSFGYNEQFF,TGTGCCACCAGTGATGCACAACAGAGTTTCGGCTACAATGAGCAGTTCTTC
TRBV7-7,TRBJ2-3,-,-,13,CASSETRTDTQYF,TGTGCTAGCAGCGAGACCCGCACAGATACGCAGTATTTT
TRBV11-1,TRBJ2-1,-,-,16,CASSLRSGQPYNEQFF,TGTGCCAGCAGCTTAAGGTCCGGACAGCCATACAATGAGCAGTTCTTC
TRBV10-1,TRBJ1-6,-,-,15,CASLTLAGGNSPLHF,TGCGCCAGCCTCACCTTGGCCGGGGGGAATTCACCCCTCCACTTT
TRBV7-6,TRBJ2-1,-,-,12,CASSSLSNEQFF,TGTGCCAGCAGCTCACTATCCAATGAGCAGTTCTTC
TRBV28,TRBJ1-5,-,-,15,CASSLGVGSNQPQHF,TGTGCCAGCAGTTTGGGCGTGGGGAGCAATCAGCCCCAGCATTTT
TRBV28,TRBJ2-1,few,-,15,CASSSPAISYNEQFF,TGTGCCAGCAGCTCCCCCGCAATCTCCTACAATGAGCAGTTCTTC
TRBV7-9,TRBJ2-7,-,-,14,CASSLGGPGNEQYF,TGTGCCAGCAGCTTAGGGGGCCCTGGAAACGAGCAGTACTTC
TRBV10-3,TRBJ1-1,few,TRBD1,13,CAISTGENTEAFF,TGTGCCATCAGTACAGGGGAGAACACTGAAGCTTTCTTT
TRBV11-1,TRBJ2-7,-,-,13,CASSATGFYEQYF,TGTGCCAGCAGCGCGACAGGATTCTACGAGCAGTACTTC
TRBV12-5,TRBJ2-1,-,-,15,CASGSSGAAYNEQFF,TGTGCTAGTGGGTCATCCGGAGCAGCCTACAATGAGCAGTTCTTC